This is a list of T cell receptor beta chains from one sample in a study of CD8 T cells in Susac syndrome. Each CDR3 protein gets one entry after TCRdb re-called the immunoSEQ multiplex PCR reads with MiXCR. The sample includes tens of thousands of distinct CDR3 sequences, under 95% of them seen just once. The sample was CD4+ T cells from PBMCs. The source of these receptors is a human donor with Susac syndrome. The CDR3 runs from the conserved cysteine through the conserved F or W. A D gene is named only where the DNA matches it firmly. Size is omitted from some rows. Given values are once, few, many or a class for expanded clones.

v_call	clone_size	d_call	j_call	cdr3_nt	cdr3_aa
TRBV9	-	TRBD2	TRBJ2-3	TGTGCCAGCAGCGCCCGGACTAGCCGAAGCACAGATACGCAGTATTTT	CASSARTSRSTDTQYF
TRBV19	once	TRBD1	TRBJ1-1	TGTGCCAGTAGTAAGAGGGACAGGTTCACTGAAGCTTTCTTT	CASSKRDRFTEAFF
TRBV20-1	-	-	TRBJ2-5	TGCAGTGCTAGTCAGCCAGCGTCGGAGACCCAGTACTTC	CSASQPASETQYF
TRBV10-2	-	-	TRBJ2-7	TGCGCCAGCAGTGTGCCAGCTTACGAGCAGTACTTC	CASSVPAYEQYF
TRBV12-3/TRBV12-4	-	TRBD2	TRBJ2-5	TGTGCCAGCAGCCGAGGGACTAGCGGGGGGCGACAAGAGACCCAGTACTTC	CASSRGTSGGRQETQYF
TRBV29-1	few	-	TRBJ2-7	TGCAGCGTTGTAGGGACCCGCAGGCTTTCCTACGAGCAGTACTTC	CSVVGTRRLSYEQYF
TRBV28	-	-	TRBJ2-3	TGTGCCAGCAGCCCCAGAGGTGGTAGCACAGATACGCAGTATTTT	CASSPRGGSTDTQYF
TRBV4-1	-	TRBD1	TRBJ2-3	TGCGCCAGCAGCCACCCTCGGGGGCAGGGGGCAACAGATACGCAGTATTTT	CASSHPRGQGATDTQYF
TRBV7-2	-	-	TRBJ2-5	TGTGCCAGCAGCTTAGCCCAAGAGACCCAGTACTTC	CASSLAQETQYF
TRBV29-1	-	TRBD1	TRBJ1-6	TGCAGCGTTGGTGAGACAGGGAATTCACCCCTCCACTTT	CSVGETGNSPLHF
TRBV11-3	-	-	TRBJ1-1	TGTGCCAGCAGCATGGGGAACCTTGAAGCTTTCTTT	CASSMGNLEAFF
TRBV30	once	-	TRBJ2-1	TGTGCCTGGAGTAGGGTATCCTACAATGAGCAGTTCTTC	CAWSRVSYNEQFF
TRBV7-8	-	TRBD2	TRBJ2-5	TGTGCCAGCAGCTGGGGACTAGCGGAAGAGACCCAGTACTTC	CASSWGLAEETQYF
TRBV19	-	TRBD1	TRBJ2-2	TGTGCCAGTAGTACGACAGGGGGCGTAGCCGGGGAGCTGTTTTTT	CASSTTGGVAGELFF
TRBV18	-	-	TRBJ2-7	TGTGCCAGCTCACCACAGCACTCCTACGAGCAGTACTTC	CASSPQHSYEQYF
TRBV3-1	-	-	TRBJ1-1	TGTGCCAGCAGCCCCGGGACGTCGCTGACTGAAGCTTTCTTT	CASSPGTSLTEAFF
TRBV4-1	-	-	TRBJ2-2	TGCGCCAGCAGCCGGTCCTTGGGGGGGCCGAACACCGGGGAGCTGTTTTTT	CASSRSLGGPNTGELFF
TRBV7-3	-	-	TRBJ2-1	TGTGCCAGCAGCTTAACAAACCCCGGTGAGCAGTTCTTC	CASSLTNPGEQFF
TRBV30	-	-	TRBJ2-7	TGTGCCTGGAGTATATTACGGAGACGGACACCTTACGAGCAGTACTTC	CAWSILRRRTPYEQYF
TRBV29-1	few	-	TRBJ2-7	TGCAGCGTCCAAAGCGGGTACGGTGGGCCGGGGGAGCAGTACTTC	CSVQSGYGGPGEQYF
TRBV27	-	-	TRBJ2-7	TGTGCCAGCAGTTTTCGGGCAGGTTACTACGAGCAGTACTTC	CASSFRAGYYEQYF
TRBV7-2	-	TRBD2	TRBJ2-5	TGTGCCAGCAGCTTAGGTGGAGCGGGAGCGAACCGAGAGACCCAGTACTTC	CASSLGGAGANRETQYF
TRBV5-4	-	TRBD1	TRBJ1-2	TGTGCCAGCAGCTTGGGACAGGGGACTAACTATGGCTACACCTTC	CASSLGQGTNYGYTF
TRBV5-1	-	-	TRBJ2-2	TGCGCCAGCGGCCGACAGCTGAACACCGGGGAGCTGTTTTTT	CASGRQLNTGELFF
TRBV12-3/TRBV12-4	-	-	TRBJ1-1	TGTGCCAGCAGTTGGGGGACTGAAGCTTTCTTT	CASSWGTEAFF
TRBV14	-	TRBD2	TRBJ2-1	TGTGCCAGCAGCCAATTACTAGCGGGGGCCTACCCAGCCTACAATGAGCAGTTCTTC	CASSQLLAGAYPAYNEQFF
TRBV20-1	-	-	TRBJ2-5	TGCAGTGCTCTCGGACAGAACCAAGAGACCCAGTACTTC	CSALGQNQETQYF
TRBV20-1	-	-	TRBJ1-5	TGCAGTGCTCCGGACGGCCAGACCCAGCATTTT	CSAPDGQTQHF
TRBV18	-	TRBD1	TRBJ2-1	TGTGCCAGCTCACCAAGAGGGACAGGGAAGAATGAGCAGTTCTTC	CASSPRGTGKNEQFF
TRBV4-3	-	TRBD2	TRBJ2-1	TGCGCCAGCAGCCAAGCTCTAGCGGTTCCCACGGGGGGGTTCTTC	CASSQALAVPTGGFF
TRBV20-1	-	-	TRBJ2-3	TGCAATGCCAACAGGGACTTCAGCACAGATACGCAGTATTTT	CNANRDFSTDTQYF
TRBV2	-	TRBD2	TRBJ2-1	TGTGCCAGCAGTGTGACGGGACTAGCGGCCTACAATGAGCAGTTCTTC	CASSVTGLAAYNEQFF
TRBV19	-	-	TRBJ1-5	TGTGCCAGTAGCCTACTTAATGGGGATCAGCCCCAGCATTTT	CASSLLNGDQPQHF
TRBV2	-	TRBD1	TRBJ1-5	TGTGCCAGCCGAAGACAGGGGCCCCCTAATCAGCCCCAGCATTTT	CASRRQGPPNQPQHF
TRBV25-1	once	TRBD1	TRBJ2-1	TGTGCCAGCAGGGACCAAACCCCGGGACAGGGACCAAATGAGCAGTTCTTC	CASRDQTPGQGPNEQFF
TRBV20-1	-	TRBD2	TRBJ2-1	TGCAGTGCCCGGATCTTCGGACTAGCGGGTAATTTCGGGTCCTACAATGAGCAGTTCTTC	CSARIFGLAGNFGSYNEQFF
TRBV28	-	-	TRBJ2-7	TGTGCCAGCAGAGAATATAGGGGAGCAGCTACGTTGCAGTACTTC	CASREYRGAATLQYF
TRBV7-2	-	TRBD1	TRBJ2-1	TGTGCCAGCAGCTTGGACAGGGGGGCCTACAATGAGCAGTTCTTC	CASSLDRGAYNEQFF
TRBV12-3/TRBV12-4	-	-	TRBJ2-2	TGTGCCAGCACAGGGATGGGGAGTAACACCGGGGAGCTGTTTTTT	CASTGMGSNTGELFF
TRBV18	-	-	TRBJ2-3	TGTGCCAGCTCACCTATTAGCACAGATACGCAGTATTTT	CASSPISTDTQYF
TRBV7-9	-	TRBD1	TRBJ2-2	TGTGCCAGCAGGACTCGGGGACAGGGAGATATCGGGGAGCTGTTTTTT	CASRTRGQGDIGELFF
TRBV20-1	-	TRBD2	TRBJ2-1	TGCAGTGCTAGAGTGGCCCTCCGTCTAGCGGGAGGAAAGGGAAATGAGCAGTTCTTC	CSARVALRLAGGKGNEQFF
TRBV11-2	-	-	TRBJ2-5	TGTGCCAGCACCTTACGATTAGCGCCTGGACTTAAGACCCTCATCCAAGAGACCCAGTACTTC	CASTLRLAPGLKTLIQETQYF
TRBV7-2	few	TRBD2	TRBJ2-3	TGTGCCAGCAGCCTCTGGGGGCGGGGGGGCAGAGATACGCAGTATTTT	CASSLWGRGGRDTQYF
TRBV12-3/TRBV12-4	-	TRBD1	TRBJ1-3	TGTGCCAGCAGTTTCCGGGACAGAAACTTATATTTT	CASSFRDRNLYF
TRBV12-5	once	-	TRBJ1-6	TGTGCTAGTGGTTTGTTCGGGGGAAATAATTCACCCCTCCACTTT	CASGLFGGNNSPLHF
TRBV27	-	TRBD1	TRBJ2-3	TGTGCCAGCAGTACCAGGGGGCGCGTTGCAGATACGCAGTATTTT	CASSTRGRVADTQYF
TRBV27	-	-	TRBJ2-7	TGTGCCAGCAGCTACCTAGAATCTCCATCCGAGCAGTACTTC	CASSYLESPSEQYF
TRBV20-1	once	TRBD2	TRBJ2-2	TGCAGTGCTTTAGGAACTAGCGGGGGTCGGGGGCTGTTTTTT	CSALGTSGGRGLFF
TRBV3-1	-	-	TRBJ2-1	TGTGCCAGCAGCCAAGATAAGGGCCATGAGCAGTTCTTC	CASSQDKGHEQFF
TRBV27	-	-	TRBJ2-5	TGTGCCAGCAGTTTAAGGGTCAGTCGGGCAGAGACCCAGTACTTC	CASSLRVSRAETQYF
TRBV24-1	few	-	TRBJ2-1	TGTGCCACCAGTGACCCGTCTCCCGGAGGGAGGTACAATGAGCAGTTCTTC	CATSDPSPGGRYNEQFF
TRBV12-3/TRBV12-4	-	-	TRBJ2-3	TGTGCCAGCAGATCCACATACACAGATACGCAGTATTTT	CASRSTYTDTQYF
TRBV20-1	-	-	TRBJ2-1	TGCAGTGCTAGGCCCGGGGTAGGCGAGCAGTTCTTC	CSARPGVGEQFF
TRBV3-1	-	-	TRBJ2-5	TGTGCCAGCAGCCCGGGATCCGTGTCGGGAGAGACCCAGTACTTC	CASSPGSVSGETQYF
TRBV20-1	-	-	TRBJ2-7	TGCAGTGCCCCTAGCACCGAGGGCTCCTACGAGCAGTACTTC	CSAPSTEGSYEQYF
TRBV12-3/TRBV12-4	-	TRBD1	TRBJ2-2	TGTGCCAGCAGTCGGGACAGGGGAACCACCGGGGAGCTGTTTTTT	CASSRDRGTTGELFF
TRBV18	-	TRBD1	TRBJ2-6	TGTGCCAGCTCAGGGGACAGTCCCTCTTTGGCCAACGTCCTGACTTTC	CASSGDSPSLANVLTF
TRBV27	-	-	TRBJ2-7	TGTGCCAGCAGTTTATCTGTAGCGAGGTACGAGCAGTACTTC	CASSLSVARYEQYF